The T cell receptor (beta chain) described here comes from a study of Graves' ophthalmopathy and Graves' hyperthyroidism. This clonotype appeared a few times. CDR3 regions of TCR beta were amplified from RNA transcripts. HTBI primers served in a first-round RT-PCR, which a second-round multiplex PCR followed. TCRdb fed the multiplex PCR reads into MiXCR, producing one record per CDR3 protein. This sample carries some 170,000 distinct CDR3 sequences, around two fifths of them seen once, and the ten largest clones take approximately 8.9%. V was shortened by 5 bases and J by 4 bases, with 8 bases between the two germline ends. The CDR3 length is 12 residues. Germline CDR1 is MNHNS and CDR2 is SASEGT. The PBMCs used were ones drawn from about 9.3 ml of fresh peripheral blood.

The rearrangement links TRBV6-1 to TRBJ2-5; a weak D match, TRBD1 (6 bases). The sequence was obtained from a man aged 30-40 years with Graves' ophthalmopathy. Sequenced: peripheral blood. CDR3 sequence: CASSSRGETQYF. As DNA, the CDR3 is TGTGCCAGCAGTAGCAGGGGAGAGACCCAGTACTTC.